This T cell receptor beta chain stems from a study of blood T cell repertoires in COVID-19. Across the whole study: The study drew acute and convalescent COVID-19 samples from the United States, Italy and Spain. Sources were T cells, B-cell-depleted T cells, or PBMCs; the material itself was cDNA or gDNA.

The assay was immunoSEQ multiplex PCR, and TCRdb's table has in-frame clones only and misses some. Among hundreds of thousands of clones listed, 86% were seen once. This CDR3 has 19 amino acids. Losses at the gene ends were 5 bases for V and 7 bases for J; bases not matched to a gene: 21. Germline V gives CDR1 SGHTA, CDR2 FQGNSA. The sample comprised peripheral blood. This chain connects TRBV7-2 to TRBJ2-1, with 9 bases fitting TRBD2. This TCR was sampled from a woman aged 30 to 39 with active or convalescent COVID-19. This CDR3 is CASSPISGSRFFIVNEQFF. CDR3 nucleotides: TGTGCCAGCAGCCCTATTAGCGGGAGCAGGTTTTTCATCGTGAATGAGCAGTTCTTC.